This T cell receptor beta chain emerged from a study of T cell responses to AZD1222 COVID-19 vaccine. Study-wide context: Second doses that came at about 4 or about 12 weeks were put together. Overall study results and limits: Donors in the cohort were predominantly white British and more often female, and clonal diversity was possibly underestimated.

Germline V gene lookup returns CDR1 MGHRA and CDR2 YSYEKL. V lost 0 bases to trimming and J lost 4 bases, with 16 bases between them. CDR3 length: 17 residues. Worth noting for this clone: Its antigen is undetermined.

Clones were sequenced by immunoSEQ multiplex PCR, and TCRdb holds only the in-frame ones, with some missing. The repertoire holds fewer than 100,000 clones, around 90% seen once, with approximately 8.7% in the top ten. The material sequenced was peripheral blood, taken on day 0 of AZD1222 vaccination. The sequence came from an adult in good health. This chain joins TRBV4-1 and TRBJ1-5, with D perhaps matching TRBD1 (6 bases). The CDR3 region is CASSQDQQTGLNQPQHF. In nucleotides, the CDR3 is TGCGCCAGCAGCCAAGATCAGCAGACAGGCCTTAATCAGCCCCAGCATTTT.